Listed here are 29 T cell receptor beta chains from one sample, sequenced in a study of blood T cell repertoires in COVID-19. Clones were sequenced by immunoSEQ multiplex PCR, and TCRdb holds only the in-frame ones, with some missing. The sample shows roughly 48,000 clones, over 80% of them seen only once. The sequenced sample was peripheral blood. The source is a man between 65 and 80 years old with acute or convalescent COVID-19.

The table lists this clone with a few counts. The genes are TRBV27 and TRBJ1-3; D perhaps matches TRBD1 (5 bases). The germline V gene encodes CDR1 MNHEY and CDR2 SMNVEV (reference sequence). This CDR3 contains 17 residues. The ends were cut back, 5 bases at V and 4 bases at J, with 21 bases in the middle. CDR3 nucleotides: TGTGCCAGCAGTAGTCCCTCAAAGGGGAGGGAAGGAAACACCATATATTTT. This codes for CASSSPSKGREGNTIYF.

The V and J genes are TRBV28 and TRBJ1-5; 7 bases are shared with TRBD1. From germline, CDR1 is MDHEN and CDR2 SYDVKM. The V segment lost 5 bases and the J segment 6 bases; nucleotides outside the gene matches: 4. This CDR3 is built from 13 residues. This CDR3 reads CASSKDRVQPQHF. Here the CDR3 DNA reads TGTGCCAGCAGTAAAGACAGGGTTCAGCCCCAGCATTTT.

The chain links TRBV3-1 (or the pseudogene TRBV3-2) to TRBJ1-5; D not certain. Trimming stripped 0 bases from V and 11 bases from J, with 11 bases between. CDR1 is LGHDT, CDR2 YNNKEL, per germline (reference sequence). This CDR3 has 13 residues. The CDR3 nucleotides are TGTGCCAGCAGCCAAGATCTCCACCGGGCCCAGCATTTT. Encoded protein: CASSQDLHRAQHF.

This clone was recorded a few times. The V and J genes are TRBV7-9 and TRBJ2-1; D call uncertain. V lost 2 bases to trimming and J lost 10 bases, with 6 bases between them. In germline, CDR1 is SEHNR, CDR2 FQNEAQ (reference sequence). This CDR3 comprises 11 residues. CDR3: CASSLPGEQFF. The CDR3 bases are TGTGCCAGCAGCTTACCCGGGGAGCAGTTCTTC.

The rearrangement uses TRBV10-3 and TRBJ2-1; a weak D match, TRBD1 (5 bases). This CDR3 region has 11 residues. Germline assignment: CDR1 ENHRY and CDR2 SYGVKD. The V gene lost 10 bases and the J gene lost 7 bases, with 11 bases spanning the gap. The CDR3 reads CATQGVNEQFF. DNA for the CDR3: TGTGCCACGCAAGGGGTGAATGAGCAGTTCTTC.

The CDR3 reads CASSQEGGWAQETQYF. The CDR3 bases are TGCGCCAGCAGCCAAGAAGGTGGATGGGCCCAAGAGACCCAGTACTTC. This chain joins TRBV4-3 and TRBJ2-5, with D uncertain. V was cut by 0 bases and J by 1 base, with 12 bases left in between. This CDR3 has 16 residues. Germline CDR1 and CDR2: LGHNA and YSLEER.

The chain links TRBV3-1 (or the pseudogene TRBV3-2) to TRBJ2-1, with 14 bases fitting TRBD2. The CDR3 is 20 amino acids. Germline CDR1 and CDR2: LGHDT and YNNKEL (reference sequence). V shed 0 bases and J 1 base; nucleotides not matched to a gene: 8. CDR3 coding DNA: TGTGCCAGCAGCCAAGAGTCGGGGACTAGCGGGAGTGTATCCTACAATGAGCAGTTCTTC. Amino acids: CASSQESGTSGSVSYNEQFF.

This sequence joins TRBV6-1 and TRBJ1-5; 8 bases line up with TRBD1. Per the germline V gene, CDR1 is MNHNS and CDR2 is SASEGT. V lost 3 bases and J lost 7; bases outside the gene matches: 5. The CDR3 has 14 amino acids. Here the CDR3 reads CASSETGEEQPQHF. The CDR3 DNA sequence: TGTGCCAGCAGTGAGACAGGGGAGGAACAGCCCCAGCATTTT.

This chain joins TRBV4-3 and TRBJ2-4, with 7 bases matching TRBD1. V lost 1 base, J lost 4 bases, and 4 bases stayed unmatched. Looked up from germline, CDR1 is LGHNA and CDR2 is YSLEER. The CDR3 has 15 residues. The CDR3 region is CASSQVGRGKNIQYF. The CDR3 DNA reads TGCGCCAGCAGCCAAGTCGGCAGGGGGAAAAACATTCAGTACTTC.

The V gene is TRBV19, the J gene TRBJ2-1; tentative D call: TRBD1 (6 bases). The CDR3 has 13 residues. Germline values: CDR1 LNHDA, CDR2 SQIVND (reference sequence). V lost 5 bases, J lost 6 bases, and 11 bases lay in between. For the CDR3, the DNA is TGTGCCAGTAGTCCCGGACAGAGCAATGAGCAGTTCTTC. Its translation is CASSPGQSNEQFF.

This clone appeared a single time. The V call is TRBV5-1, the J call TRBJ1-6; D remains ambiguous. Per germline, CDR1 SGHRS and CDR2 YFSETQ. Trimming cost V 4 bases and J 0 bases, with 11 bases left between them. The CDR3 is made up of 16 amino acids. CDR3 nucleotides: TGCGCCAGCAGCCCCCTGTCCAGCTCCTATAATTCACCCCTCCACTTT. As protein: CASSPLSSSYNSPLHF.

The rearrangement links TRBV7-9 to TRBJ1-1; D remains unclear. There are 11 residues in the CDR3. Germline V CDR1 and CDR2: SEHNR, FQNEAQ (reference sequence). V was shortened by 0 bases and J by 8 bases, with 4 bases between the two germline ends. The CDR3 sequence: CASSLAAEAFF. In nucleotides, the CDR3 is TGTGCCAGCAGCTTAGCGGCAGAAGCTTTCTTT.

The gene calls are TRBV9 and TRBJ2-1, with 7 bases aligning to TRBD1. CDR3 length: 15 amino acids. Unmatched junction bases numbered 7, after V lost 0 bases and J lost 7 bases. CDR1 is SGDLS and CDR2 is YYNGEE in the germline V gene. CDR3 bases: TGTGCCAGCAGCGTAGAGGGGGCCCTCGTTAATGAGCAGTTCTTC. This translates into CASSVEGALVNEQFF.

Only a few counts were recorded for this clone. J is TRBJ1-4 and V is TRBV5-1; TRBD1 aligns across 10 bases. Germline values: CDR1 SGHRS, CDR2 YFSETQ. The CDR3 consists of 17 residues. V lost 3 bases and J lost 6; bases outside the gene matches: 11. CDR3 nucleotides: TGCGCCAGCAGCTCCGGGACAGGGGTCGTGCACGATGAAAAACTGTTTTTT. Residues: CASSSGTGVVHDEKLFF.

CDR3 residues: CASNRQSDQPQHF. The CDR3 DNA is TGTGCCAGCAACCGACAGTCTGATCAGCCCCAGCATTTT. The V call is TRBV2, the J call TRBJ1-5; possible D gene TRBD1, 5 bases. The CDR3 covers 13 residues. Germline V CDR1 and CDR2: SNHLY, FYNNEI. V dropped 7 bases and J dropped 5 bases, with 12 bases sitting between them.

This clone showed up just once. The chain employs TRBV7-9 and TRBJ1-1; the D gene is possibly TRBD1 (6 bases). Per the germline V gene, CDR1 is SEHNR and CDR2 is FQNEAQ (reference sequence). The V end lost 1 base, the J end lost 5 bases, and 8 bases lay between the germline ends. The CDR3 is 13 residues long. CDR3 nucleotides: TGTGCCAGCAGCTTAGAAAGGGGGACTGAAGCTTTCTTT. Residues: CASSLERGTEAFF.

This rearrangement joins TRBV5-4 to TRBJ1-1; D might be TRBD1 (6 bases). V was clipped by 0 bases and J by 8 bases, with 8 bases between them. The CDR3 runs to 12 residues. Germline V lookup: CDR1 SGHNT, CDR2 YYREEE (reference sequence). In DNA form, the CDR3 reads TGTGCCAGCAGCTTGGATAGGGGGGAAGCTTTCTTT. This gives the protein CASSLDRGEAFF.

V is TRBV28 and J is TRBJ2-1; 8 nucleotides line up with TRBD2. This CDR3 contains 15 residues. Trimming removed 2 bases from V and 3 bases from J; junction bases left unmatched: 3. The germline CDR1 and CDR2 sequences are MDHEN and SYDVKM. This CDR3 is CASSLVSGNYNEQFF. CDR3 nucleotide sequence: TGTGCCAGCAGTTTAGTTAGCGGGAACTACAATGAGCAGTTCTTC.

The V and J genes are TRBV30 and TRBJ2-6; D gene ambiguous. V was shortened by 2 bases and J by 1 base, with 6 bases between the two germline ends. Germline V gene sequence: CDR1 GTSNPN, CDR2 SVGIG (reference sequence). The CDR3 spans 14 residues. CDR3 nucleotide sequence: TGTGCCTGGAGTCATTCATCTGGGGCCAACGTCCTGACTTTC. Amino acid sequence: CAWSHSSGANVLTF.

The gene calls are TRBV7-9 and TRBJ1-1, with 7 bases fitting TRBD1. The CDR3 contains 14 residues. V shed 5 bases and J 6 bases; nucleotides not matched to a gene: 9. Germline V gene data show CDR1 as SEHNR and CDR2 as FQNEAQ (reference sequence). The CDR3 spells CASSTSDREAEAFF. DNA for the CDR3: TGTGCCAGCAGCACTTCCGACAGGGAGGCTGAAGCTTTCTTT.

The CDR3 DNA reads TGTGCCAGCAGTCCGACAGGGAACGGGGCCAACGTCCTGACTTTC. Its translation: CASSPTGNGANVLTF. V usage is TRBV7-7 and J usage is TRBJ2-6; the match to TRBD1 covers 7 bases. This CDR3 contains 15 residues. J lost 4 bases, V lost 6 bases, and 6 bases had no gene match. Per the germline V gene, CDR1 is SSHAT and CDR2 is FNYEAQ (reference sequence).

The chain recombines TRBV9 with TRBJ2-1; 7 nucleotides match TRBD1. Germline V gives CDR1 SGDLS, CDR2 YYNGEE. The length of the CDR3 is 17 residues. Trimming removed 2 bases from V and 0 bases from J; junction bases left unmatched: 8. CDR3 DNA: TGTGCCAGCAGCGTGGGGACAGCCCACTCCTCCTACAATGAGCAGTTCTTC. Translated: CASSVGTAHSSYNEQFF.

In its sample, this clone was seen once. This chain joins TRBV10-1 and TRBJ2-1; TRBD2 matches 7 bases. This CDR3 comprises 14 residues. With V trimmed by 6 bases and J by 8 bases, 10 bases remained unmatched. CDR1 and CDR2 from the germline V gene are WNHNN and SYGVQD (reference sequence). The CDR3 is CASRAAGEVDEQFF. Here the CDR3 DNA reads TGCGCCAGCAGGGCCGCGGGGGAAGTGGATGAGCAGTTCTTC.

V and J are TRBV30 and TRBJ2-7; the D is unclear. CDR3 length: 11 amino acids. Germline values: CDR1 GTSNPN, CDR2 SVGIG (reference sequence). The ends were cut back, 2 bases at V and 4 bases at J, with 6 bases in the middle. The CDR3 region is CAWSSRYEQYF. For the CDR3, the DNA is TGTGCCTGGAGTTCGAGATACGAGCAGTACTTC.

This chain connects TRBV15 to TRBJ1-1; D possibly corresponds to TRBD1 (6 bases). CDR1 is LNHNV and CDR2 is YYDKDF in the germline V gene (reference sequence). The CDR3 covers 15 residues. V was clipped by 1 base and J by 6 bases, with 15 bases between them. CDR3 region: CATSRGGGVRAEAFF. CDR3 nucleotides: TGTGCCACCAGCAGAGGAGGGGGAGTAAGGGCTGAAGCTTTCTTT.

CDR3 sequence reads: CASRPKTDRSSSYNSPLHF. The CDR3, as DNA: TGCGCCAGCAGACCTAAGACAGACCGTTCGAGCTCCTATAATTCACCCCTCCACTTT. V gene TRBV5-1 combines with J gene TRBJ1-6; D might be TRBD1 (5 bases). The CDR3 runs 19 residues. Germline V gives CDR1 SGHRS, CDR2 YFSETQ. V dropped 5 bases and J dropped 0 bases, with 21 bases sitting between them.

The gene calls are TRBV30 and TRBJ2-3, with D possibly being TRBD2 (6 bases). With 0 bases removed from V and 5 bases from J, the gap between germline ends came to 9 bases. CDR3 size: 13 residues. Germline loops: CDR1 GTSNPN, CDR2 SVGIG (reference sequence). Here the CDR3 reads CAWSVPGVDTQYF. CDR3 nucleotide sequence: TGTGCCTGGAGTGTACCGGGGGTAGATACGCAGTATTTT.

V gene TRBV10-3 combines with J gene TRBJ2-7; D gene ambiguous. V lost 3 bases to trimming and J lost 1 base, with 7 bases between them. The CDR3 is 13 amino acids. CDR1 and CDR2 (germline): ENHRY, SYGVKD. The CDR3 spells CAISEPESYEQYF. CDR3 DNA: TGTGCCATCAGTGAACCCGAGTCCTACGAGCAGTACTTC.

The chain carries TRBV28 and TRBJ2-7; 9 bases are a match to TRBD2. The V gene end was trimmed by 7 bases and the J gene end by 3 bases; junction bases not matched to a gene: 4. Germline CDR1 reads MDHEN; CDR2 reads SYDVKM. The CDR3 loop spans 13 amino acids. CDR3 sequence: CASTVSGGYEQYF. The CDR3 DNA reads as TGTGCCAGCACTGTTAGCGGGGGCTACGAGCAGTACTTC.